This T cell receptor beta chain was identified in a study of T cells after yellow fever vaccination. Trimming cost V 6 bases and J 3 bases, with 5 bases left between them. The CDR3 consists of 11 residues. This clonotype was observed at least ten times. TCRdb ran MiXCR on the 5' RACE reads and lists one entry per CDR3 protein. The profile shows hundreds of thousands of distinct CDR3 sequences, approximately 5.2% of them singletons. This receptor was obtained from a man aged 18 to 30 who received the YFV17D yellow fever vaccine. The rearrangement links TRBV12-3 or TRBV12-4 to TRBJ2-5; D is undetermined. This material consisted of CD4+ T cells sorted from PBMCs, taken on the day of the yellow fever booster vaccination. CDR3 region: CASSFEETQYF. CDR3 nucleotide sequence: TGTGCCAGCAGCTTCGAAGAGACCCAGTACTTC.